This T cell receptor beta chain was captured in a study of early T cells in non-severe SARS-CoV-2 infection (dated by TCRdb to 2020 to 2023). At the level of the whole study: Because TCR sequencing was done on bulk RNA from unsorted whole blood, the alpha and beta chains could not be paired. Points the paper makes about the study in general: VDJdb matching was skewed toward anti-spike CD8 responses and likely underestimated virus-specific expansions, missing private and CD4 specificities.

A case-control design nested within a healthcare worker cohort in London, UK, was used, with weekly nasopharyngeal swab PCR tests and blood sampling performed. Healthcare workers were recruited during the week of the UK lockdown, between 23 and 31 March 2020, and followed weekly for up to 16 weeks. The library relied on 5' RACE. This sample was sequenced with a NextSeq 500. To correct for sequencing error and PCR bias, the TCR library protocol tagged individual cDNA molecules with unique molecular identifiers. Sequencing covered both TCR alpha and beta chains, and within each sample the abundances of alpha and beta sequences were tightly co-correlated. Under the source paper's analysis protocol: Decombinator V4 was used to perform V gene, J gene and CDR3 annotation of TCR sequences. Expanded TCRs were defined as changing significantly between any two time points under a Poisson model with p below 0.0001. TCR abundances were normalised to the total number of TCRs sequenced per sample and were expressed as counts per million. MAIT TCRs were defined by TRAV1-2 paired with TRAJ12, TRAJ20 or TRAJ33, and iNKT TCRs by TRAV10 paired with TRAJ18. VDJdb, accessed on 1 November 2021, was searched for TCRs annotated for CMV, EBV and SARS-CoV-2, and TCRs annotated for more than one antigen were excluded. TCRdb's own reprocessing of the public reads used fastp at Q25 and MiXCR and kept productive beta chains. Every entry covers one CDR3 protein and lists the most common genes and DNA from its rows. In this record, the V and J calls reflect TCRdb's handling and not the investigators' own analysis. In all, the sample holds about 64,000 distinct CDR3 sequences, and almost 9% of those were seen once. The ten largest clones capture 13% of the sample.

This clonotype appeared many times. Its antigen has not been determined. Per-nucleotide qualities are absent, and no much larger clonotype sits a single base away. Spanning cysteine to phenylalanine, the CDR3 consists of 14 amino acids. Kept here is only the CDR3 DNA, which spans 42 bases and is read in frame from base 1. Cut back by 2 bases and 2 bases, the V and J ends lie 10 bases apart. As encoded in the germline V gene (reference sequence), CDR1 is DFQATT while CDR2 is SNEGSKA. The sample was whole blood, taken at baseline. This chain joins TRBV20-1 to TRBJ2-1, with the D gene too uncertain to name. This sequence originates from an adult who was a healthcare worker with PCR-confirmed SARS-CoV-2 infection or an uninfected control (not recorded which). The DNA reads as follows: TGCAGTGCTAGATCTGATCGGGCCTACAATGAGCAGTTCTTC. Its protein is CSARSDRAYNEQFF.